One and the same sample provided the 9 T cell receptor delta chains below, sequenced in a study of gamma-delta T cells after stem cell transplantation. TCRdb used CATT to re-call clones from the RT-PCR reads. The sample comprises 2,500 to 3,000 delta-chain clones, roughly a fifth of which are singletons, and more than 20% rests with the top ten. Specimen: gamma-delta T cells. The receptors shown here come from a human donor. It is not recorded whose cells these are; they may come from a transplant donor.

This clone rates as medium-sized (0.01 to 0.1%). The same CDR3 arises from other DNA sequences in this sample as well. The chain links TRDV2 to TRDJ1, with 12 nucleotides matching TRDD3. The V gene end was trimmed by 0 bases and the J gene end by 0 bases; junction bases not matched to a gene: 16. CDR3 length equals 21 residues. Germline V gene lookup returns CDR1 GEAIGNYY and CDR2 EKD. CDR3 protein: CACDTVKAGGYAAAYTDKLIF. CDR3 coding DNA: TGTGCCTGTGACACCGTGAAAGCTGGGGGATACGCCGCGGCGTACACCGATAAACTCATCTTT.

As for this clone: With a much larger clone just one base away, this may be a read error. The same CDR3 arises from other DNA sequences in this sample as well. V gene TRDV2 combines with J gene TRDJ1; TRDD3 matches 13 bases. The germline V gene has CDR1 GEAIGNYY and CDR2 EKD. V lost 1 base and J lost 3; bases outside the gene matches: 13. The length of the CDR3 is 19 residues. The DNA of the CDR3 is TGTGCCTGTGACACAGTAACTGGGGGATACGCGAGGAGTTCCGATAAACTCATCTTT. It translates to CACDTVTGGYARSSDKLIF.

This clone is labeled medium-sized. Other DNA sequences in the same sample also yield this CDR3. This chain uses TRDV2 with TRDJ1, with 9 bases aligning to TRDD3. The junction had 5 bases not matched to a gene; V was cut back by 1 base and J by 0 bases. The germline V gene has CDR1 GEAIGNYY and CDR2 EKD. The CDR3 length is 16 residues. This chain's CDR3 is CACDTLGDPYTDKLIF. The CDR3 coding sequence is TGTGCCTGTGACACACTGGGGGACCCGTACACCGATAAACTCATCTTT.

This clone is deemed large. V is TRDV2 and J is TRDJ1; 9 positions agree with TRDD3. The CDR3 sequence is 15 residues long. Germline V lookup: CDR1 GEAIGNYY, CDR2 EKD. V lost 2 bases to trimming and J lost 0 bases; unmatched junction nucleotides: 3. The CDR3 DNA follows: TGTGCCTGTGACATACTGGGGGAGTACACCGATAAACTCATCTTT. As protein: CACDILGEYTDKLIF.

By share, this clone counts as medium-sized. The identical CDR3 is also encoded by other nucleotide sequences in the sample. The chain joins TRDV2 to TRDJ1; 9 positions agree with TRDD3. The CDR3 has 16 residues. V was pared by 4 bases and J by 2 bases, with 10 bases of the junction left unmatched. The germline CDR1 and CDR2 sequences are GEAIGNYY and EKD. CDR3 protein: CACDYLLGDTTDKLIF. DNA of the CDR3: TGTGCCTGTGATTATCTACTGGGGGACACAACCGATAAACTCATCTTT.

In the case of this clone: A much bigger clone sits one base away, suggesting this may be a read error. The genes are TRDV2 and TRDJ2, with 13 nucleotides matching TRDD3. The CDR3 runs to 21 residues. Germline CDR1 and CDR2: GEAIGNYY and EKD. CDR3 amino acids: CACDGVAATGGYDNLTSQLFF. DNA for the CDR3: TGTGCCTGTGACGGGGTCGCCGCTACTGGGGGATACGATAATTTGACATCACAACTCTTCTTT.

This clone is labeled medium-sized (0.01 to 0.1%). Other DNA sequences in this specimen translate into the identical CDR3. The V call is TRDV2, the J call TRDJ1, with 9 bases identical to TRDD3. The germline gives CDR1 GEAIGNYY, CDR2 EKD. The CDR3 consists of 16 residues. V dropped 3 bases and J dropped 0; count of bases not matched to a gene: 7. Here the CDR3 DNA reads TGTGCCTGTGACTATATACTGGGGGAAAACACCGATAAACTCATCTTT. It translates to CACDYILGENTDKLIF.

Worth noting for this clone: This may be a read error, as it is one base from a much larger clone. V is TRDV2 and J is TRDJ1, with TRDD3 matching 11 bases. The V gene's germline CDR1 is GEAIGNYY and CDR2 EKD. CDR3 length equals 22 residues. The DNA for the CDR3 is TGTGCCTGTGACCGCTTGGTGGGGGATACGCTAGACCCACCCGAAACCACCGATCAACTCATCTTT. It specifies CACDRLVGDTLDPPETTDQLIF.

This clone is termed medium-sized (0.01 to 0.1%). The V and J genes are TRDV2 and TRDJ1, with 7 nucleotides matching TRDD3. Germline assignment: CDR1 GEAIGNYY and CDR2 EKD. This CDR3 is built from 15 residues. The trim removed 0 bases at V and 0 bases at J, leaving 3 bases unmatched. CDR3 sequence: CACDTVGEYTDKLIF. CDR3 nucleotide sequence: TGTGCCTGTGACACCGTGGGGGAATACACCGATAAACTCATCTTT.